This is a list of T cell receptor beta chains from one sample in a study of T cell responses to AZD1222 COVID-19 vaccine. TCRdb keeps only in-frame clones here, not all; method: immunoSEQ multiplex PCR. The data show approximately 140,000 clones, 80% to 95% seen once. This sample comprised peripheral blood, obtained 28 days after the second AZD1222 dose. The receptors stem from an adult who received the AZD1222 COVID-19 vaccine. The CDR3 runs from the conserved cysteine through the conserved F or W. D genes are given only for firm matches. Some rows have no size entry. The others give once, few or many, or a class for an expanded clone.

v_gene: TRBV2
j_gene: TRBJ2-3
abundance: NA
d_gene: TRBD2
CDR3aa: CASNSGGGVRDTQYF
CDR3nt: TGTGCCAGCAACTCCGGCGGGGGAGTAAGGGATACGCAGTATTTT

v_gene: TRBV7-8
j_gene: TRBJ1-2
abundance: NA
d_gene: NA
CDR3aa: CASSLNRGGGSHYGYTF
CDR3nt: TGTGCCAGCAGCTTAAATCGGGGGGGCGGATCACACTATGGCTACACCTTC

v_gene: TRBV16
j_gene: TRBJ1-2
abundance: NA
d_gene: TRBD1
CDR3aa: CASSQLGRGVDGYTF
CDR3nt: TGTGCCAGCAGCCAATTGGGCAGGGGGGTCGATGGCTACACCTTC

v_gene: TRBV4-2
j_gene: TRBJ1-2
abundance: NA
d_gene: NA
CDR3aa: CASSQDMKGYDYGYTF
CDR3nt: TGTGCCAGCAGCCAAGATATGAAGGGATATGACTATGGCTACACCTTC

v_gene: TRBV2
j_gene: TRBJ2-7
abundance: NA
d_gene: NA
CDR3aa: CASKSEYEQYF
CDR3nt: TGTGCCAGCAAGTCTGAGTACGAGCAGTACTTC

v_gene: TRBV5-6
j_gene: TRBJ1-1
abundance: NA
d_gene: NA
CDR3aa: CASSSDPRGTEAFF
CDR3nt: TGTGCCAGCAGCTCCGACCCCCGGGGCACTGAAGCTTTCTTT

v_gene: TRBV19
j_gene: TRBJ2-3
abundance: NA
d_gene: TRBD1
CDR3aa: CASSRGQSPSTDTQYF
CDR3nt: TGTGCCAGTAGTCGGGGACAGAGCCCAAGCACAGATACGCAGTATTTT

v_gene: TRBV12-5
j_gene: TRBJ2-2
abundance: once
d_gene: NA
CDR3aa: CASGLGRQGGDTGELFF
CDR3nt: TGTGCTAGTGGTTTGGGGCGCCAGGGGGGTGACACCGGGGAGCTGTTTTTT

v_gene: TRBV7-3
j_gene: TRBJ2-3
abundance: NA
d_gene: NA
CDR3aa: CASRGAGKGDTQYF
CDR3nt: TGTGCCAGCAGAGGGGCGGGGAAGGGAGATACGCAGTATTTT

v_gene: TRBV6-1
j_gene: TRBJ2-7
abundance: NA
d_gene: TRBD1
CDR3aa: CASKKGAHEQYF
CDR3nt: TGTGCCAGCAAGAAGGGGGCCCACGAGCAGTACTTC

v_gene: TRBV7-9
j_gene: TRBJ2-7
abundance: NA
d_gene: TRBD2
CDR3aa: CASSLSGSSYEQYF
CDR3nt: TGTGCCAGCAGCTTAAGCGGGAGCTCCTACGAGCAGTACTTC

v_gene: TRBV3-1/TRBV3-2
j_gene: TRBJ2-3
abundance: NA
d_gene: TRBD2
CDR3aa: CASSQRTSGLTDTQYF
CDR3nt: TGTGCCAGCAGCCAACGGACTAGCGGACTCACAGATACGCAGTATTTT

v_gene: TRBV7-3
j_gene: TRBJ2-3
abundance: NA
d_gene: TRBD1
CDR3aa: CASSLWGQGAPDTQYF
CDR3nt: TGTGCCAGCAGCTTATGGGGACAGGGGGCCCCAGATACGCAGTATTTT

v_gene: TRBV2
j_gene: TRBJ2-7
abundance: NA
d_gene: NA
CDR3aa: CASSGGPREQYF
CDR3nt: TGTGCCAGCAGTGGGGGGCCACGCGAGCAGTACTTC

v_gene: TRBV14
j_gene: TRBJ1-3
abundance: NA
d_gene: NA
CDR3aa: CASSQGHPYSGNTIYF
CDR3nt: TGTGCCAGCAGCCAAGGACACCCATACTCTGGAAACACCATATATTTT

v_gene: TRBV18
j_gene: TRBJ1-1
abundance: NA
d_gene: NA
CDR3aa: CASSTQGNTEAFF
CDR3nt: TGTGCCAGCTCAACTCAGGGGAACACTGAAGCTTTCTTT

v_gene: TRBV29-1
j_gene: TRBJ2-1
abundance: NA
d_gene: NA
CDR3aa: CSVVSQGINEQFF
CDR3nt: TGCAGCGTTGTGTCGCAGGGAATCAATGAGCAGTTCTTC

v_gene: TRBV25-1
j_gene: TRBJ2-7
abundance: NA
d_gene: TRBD1
CDR3aa: CASSDGWGTGTYEQYF
CDR3nt: TGTGCCAGCAGTGACGGGTGGGGGACAGGGACCTACGAGCAGTACTTC

v_gene: TRBV4-2
j_gene: TRBJ2-5
abundance: once
d_gene: TRBD2
CDR3aa: CASSPRLAGEGFMETQYF
CDR3nt: TGTGCCAGCAGCCCGCGACTAGCGGGGGAGGGGTTTATGGAGACCCAGTACTTC

v_gene: TRBV7-7
j_gene: TRBJ2-2
abundance: once
d_gene: TRBD1
CDR3aa: CASSPDRVGTGELFF
CDR3nt: TGTGCTAGCAGCCCGGACAGGGTGGGCACCGGGGAGCTGTTTTTT

v_gene: TRBV4-3
j_gene: TRBJ1-2
abundance: NA
d_gene: NA
CDR3aa: CASSPDPSPNYGYTF
CDR3nt: TGCGCCAGCAGCCCGGACCCATCTCCCAACTATGGCTACACCTTC

v_gene: TRBV6-2/TRBV6-3
j_gene: TRBJ1-6
abundance: NA
d_gene: TRBD1
CDR3aa: CASSRNRGNSPLHF
CDR3nt: TGTGCCAGCAGTCGGAACAGGGGTAATTCACCCCTCCACTTT